What follows is one T cell receptor beta chain and its context. The data were obtained in a study of PD-L1 blockade in urothelial cancer. On the study more broadly: Blood underwent analysis 3 weeks (second dose) and 6 weeks after treatment began.

Libraries were prepared by immunoSEQ multiplex PCR; TCRdb keeps only in-frame clonotypes and omits some of them. The sample comprises about 79,000 clones, around 85% of which are singletons, and more than 13% rests with the top ten. As to time point: pretreatment peripheral blood. Urothelial carcinoma in patients was locally advanced or metastatic. Deletions cut 3 bases from V and 15 bases from J, with 18 bases between. The CDR3 spans 13 residues. The V gene's germline CDR1 is SEHNR and CDR2 FQNEAQ (reference sequence). The clonotype was recovered from a man between 60 and 70 years old with urothelial cancer. The starting material was PBMCs, obtained around atezolizumab (anti-PD-L1) treatment. V and J are TRBV7-9 and TRBJ2-1; D is uncertain. The CDR3 DNA reads TGTGCCAGCAGCTTGGTCGCGGTGGCAAGTGGGTTCTTC. Translated, it gives CASSLVAVASGFF.